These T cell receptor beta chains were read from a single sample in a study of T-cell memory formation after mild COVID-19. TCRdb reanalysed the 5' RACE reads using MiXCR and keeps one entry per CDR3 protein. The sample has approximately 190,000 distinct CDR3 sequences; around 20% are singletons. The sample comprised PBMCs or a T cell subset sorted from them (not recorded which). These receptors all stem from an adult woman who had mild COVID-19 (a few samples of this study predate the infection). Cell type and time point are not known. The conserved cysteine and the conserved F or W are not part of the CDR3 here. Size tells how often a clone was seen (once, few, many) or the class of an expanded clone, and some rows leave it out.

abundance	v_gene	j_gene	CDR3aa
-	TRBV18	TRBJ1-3	ASHRTAASGNTIY
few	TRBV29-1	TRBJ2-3	SVLGRAADTQY
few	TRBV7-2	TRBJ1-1	ASSLWGSVNTEAF
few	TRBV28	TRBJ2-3	ASSSGPTDTQY
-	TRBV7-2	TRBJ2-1	ASSRSGRAVSEQF
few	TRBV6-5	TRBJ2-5	ASTGSGTQETQY
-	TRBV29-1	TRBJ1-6	SVKTRSDSPLH
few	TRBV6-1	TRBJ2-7	ASSAQGGPYEQY
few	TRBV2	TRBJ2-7	ASSDDGGAYEQY
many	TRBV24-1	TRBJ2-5	ATSDLPGLKETQY